A selection of T cell receptor beta chains follows, all from one sample in a study of Graves' ophthalmopathy and Graves' hyperthyroidism. TCRdb re-called the multiplex PCR reads through MiXCR, storing one row per CDR3 protein. The table has around 590,000 distinct CDR3 sequences, 35% to 45% seen once. The sample was peripheral blood or thyroid tissue (not recorded which). These receptor sequences come from an adult man with Graves' hyperthyroidism. CDR3s include the opening cysteine and the closing phenylalanine or tryptophan. D genes are given only for firm matches. Rows may omit the clone size; those that give it use once, few, many or a size class.

cdr3_nt cdr3_aa j_call v_call d_call clone_size
TGTGCCAGCAGTGGCCAGGCCCAAGAGACCCAGTACTTC CASSGQAQETQYF TRBJ2-5 TRBV6-1 - many
TGTGCCAGCAGTTACTCGACAGGGTGGGGCTACGAGCAGTACTTC CASSYSTGWGYEQYF TRBJ2-7 TRBV6-5 TRBD1 many
TGTGCCAGCAGGAGACAGGCTTTGGAGACCCAGTACTTC CASRRQALETQYF TRBJ2-5 TRBV6-5 - many
TGTGCCAGCAATTCGAGACGTGGCTACACCTTC CASNSRRGYTF TRBJ1-2 TRBV2 - many
TGTGCCAGCAGTTTAGCGCCCAGCAATCAGCCCCAGCATTTT CASSLAPSNQPQHF TRBJ1-5 TRBV12-3/TRBV12-4 - -
TGTGCCATCAGTGATCGGGACAGGGGTCGGGATGGGGCCAACGTCCTGACTTTC CAISDRDRGRDGANVLTF TRBJ2-6 TRBV10-3 TRBD1 -
TGCGCCAGCAGCCGGGACGGAACATACGAGCAGTACTTC CASSRDGTYEQYF TRBJ2-7 TRBV5-1 - many
TGTGCCAGCAGACGAGGGACCGTGGGGGGTTGGGGGGAGCTGTTTTTT CASRRGTVGGWGELFF TRBJ2-2 TRBV12-3/TRBV12-4 - few
TGTGCCAGCAGTGAGTGGGGGGGCAATGAAGCTTTCTTT CASSEWGGNEAFF TRBJ1-1 TRBV2 - -
TGCGCCAGCAGTGAGTCGACTCGCTACGGTAACACCGGGGAGCTGTTTTTT CASSESTRYGNTGELFF TRBJ2-2 TRBV10-1 - many
TGTGCCAGCAGCCTCGGGGGCGGAGGTACTGAAGCTTTCTTT CASSLGGGGTEAFF TRBJ1-1 TRBV5-1 - many
TGTGCCAGCTCACCGCAATCGGGACTCTTCAATCAGCCCCAGCATTTT CASSPQSGLFNQPQHF TRBJ1-5 TRBV12-3/TRBV12-4 - once
TGTGCCAGCAGTTTACGAAGAGTGGGCTATGGCTACACCTTC CASSLRRVGYGYTF TRBJ1-2 TRBV28 - few
TGTGCCAGCAGTGAAGGGACAGGACGGGAAGCTTTCTTT CASSEGTGREAFF TRBJ1-1 TRBV2 TRBD1 many
TGCGCCAGCAGCTTGGCCGTGGGGTTCAACATGAACACTGAAGCTTTCTTT CASSLAVGFNMNTEAFF TRBJ1-1 TRBV5-1 - many
TGCAGCGTTGAACTTGGGGGTAACGGCTATGGCTACACCTTC CSVELGGNGYGYTF TRBJ1-2 TRBV29-1 - -
TGCAGTGCTAGAGATCCGGAAAGGGAGGACACTGAAGCTTTCTTT CSARDPEREDTEAFF TRBJ1-1 TRBV20-1 - many